This TCR beta chain was recovered during a study of T cell changes during pregnancy in multiple sclerosis. The data were produced by immunoSEQ multiplex PCR, yet TCRdb's version contains in-frame clones alone and is incomplete. This sample carries more than 40,000 clones, 85% to 95% of them seen once, and the ten largest clones take around 0.68%. The CDR3 length is 16 residues. The germline V gene has CDR1 LNHNV and CDR2 YYDKDF (reference sequence). Unmatched junction bases numbered 7, after V lost 3 bases and J lost 5 bases. There are a few counts of this clone. The starting material was CD4+ T cells from peripheral blood mononuclear cells, obtained in the third trimester of pregnancy. This chain joins TRBV15 and TRBJ2-5; the match to TRBD2 covers 12 bases. This TCR was sampled from a female donor with multiple sclerosis, enrolled in a pregnancy study. CDR3 amino acids: CATSRASGRGRETQYF. For the CDR3, the DNA is TGTGCCACCAGCAGGGCTAGCGGGAGGGGTCGGGAGACCCAGTACTTC.